This TCR beta chain emerged from a study of blood T cell repertoires in COVID-19. The CDR3 extends over 13 amino acids. In germline, CDR1 is SGHTA, CDR2 FQGTGA. V lost 4 bases, J lost 5 bases, and 4 bases stayed unmatched. Sequencing was performed with immunoSEQ multiplex PCR; in TCRdb, only in-frame clones are kept and a portion is missing. The data contain about 270,000 clones, approximately 91% of them singletons. The J gene is TRBJ1-1, the V gene TRBV7-3; 7 positions match TRBD1. Sequences were obtained from PBMCs or T cells enriched from blood (not recorded which). This TCR came from a woman aged 35 to 49 with acute COVID-19. The CDR3 region has the DNA TGTGCCAGCAGCTCAACAGGGGTGACTGAAGCTTTCTTT. It is translated as CASSSTGVTEAFF.